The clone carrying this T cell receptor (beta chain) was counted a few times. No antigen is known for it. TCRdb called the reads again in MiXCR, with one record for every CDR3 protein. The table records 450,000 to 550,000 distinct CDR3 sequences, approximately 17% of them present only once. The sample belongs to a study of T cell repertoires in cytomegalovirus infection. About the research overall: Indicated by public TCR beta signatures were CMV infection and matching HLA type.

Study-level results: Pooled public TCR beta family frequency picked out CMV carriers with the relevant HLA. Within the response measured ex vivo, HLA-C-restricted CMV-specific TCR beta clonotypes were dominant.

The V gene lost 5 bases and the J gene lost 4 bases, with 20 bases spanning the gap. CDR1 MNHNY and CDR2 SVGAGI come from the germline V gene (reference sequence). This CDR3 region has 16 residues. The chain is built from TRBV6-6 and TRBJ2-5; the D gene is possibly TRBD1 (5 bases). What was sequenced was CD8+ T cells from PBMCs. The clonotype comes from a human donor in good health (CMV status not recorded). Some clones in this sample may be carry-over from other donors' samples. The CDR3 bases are TGTGCCAGCAGTAGAACTCGGGTTCCTCAGGGAGAGACCCAGTACTTC. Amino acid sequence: CASSRTRVPQGETQYF.